The rows below give T cell receptor beta chains drawn from one sample of a study of blood T cell repertoires in COVID-19. Assay used: immunoSEQ multiplex PCR; TCRdb lists only in-frame clones, some missing. Counted here are 200,000 to 300,000 clones, roughly 80% occurring once; the ten biggest clones make up 7.5% to 10%. Material: peripheral blood. The receptors here all came from a man of 80 years or more with acute or convalescent COVID-19. Both conserved end residues are part of each CDR3. A D gene is named only where the DNA matches it firmly. Size tells how often a clone was seen (once, few, many) or the class of an expanded clone, and some rows leave it out.

DNA: TGTGCCAGCAGGACTAGCGTTGGGGAGCAGTACTTC
CDR3: CASRTSVGEQYF
D: TRBD2
J: TRBJ2-7
V: TRBV14
size: many

DNA: TGTGCCAGCAGCGGGACGGGATTTAACTATGGCTACACCTTC
CDR3: CASSGTGFNYGYTF
D: .
J: TRBJ1-2
V: TRBV9
size: .

DNA: TGTGCCAGCTCACCGGACAGGATCACCTATGGCTACACCTTC
CDR3: CASSPDRITYGYTF
D: TRBD1
J: TRBJ1-2
V: TRBV18
size: .

DNA: TGCGCCACCCGGGATGAAGGAGATGAAAAACTGTTTTTT
CDR3: CATRDEGDEKLFF
D: .
J: TRBJ1-4
V: TRBV10-1
size: .

DNA: TGTGCCAGCAGTCCTATATCCGGGACAGGGGGCCTCGGATCACCCCTCCACTTT
CDR3: CASSPISGTGGLGSPLHF
D: TRBD1
J: TRBJ1-6
V: TRBV28
size: .

DNA: TGTGCCACCAGTGATTCCCGGACAATGGACAATGAGCAGTTCTTC
CDR3: CATSDSRTMDNEQFF
D: .
J: TRBJ2-1
V: TRBV24-1
size: .

DNA: TGTGCCAGCACCCGCCCCGGACAGGGCCACACAGATACGCAGTATTTT
CDR3: CASTRPGQGHTDTQYF
D: TRBD1
J: TRBJ2-3
V: TRBV28
size: .

DNA: TGTGCCACCAGTGATTTACAGGGGGCTACTTACAATGAGCAGTTCTTC
CDR3: CATSDLQGATYNEQFF
D: TRBD1
J: TRBJ2-1
V: TRBV24-1
size: .

DNA: TGCGCCAGCAGCTTGCGCTCCCTATCACCGAACACCGGGGAGCTGTTTTTT
CDR3: CASSLRSLSPNTGELFF
D: .
J: TRBJ2-2
V: TRBV5-1
size: .

DNA: TGTGCCAGCAGCGTGGGGGGACAGAGAAATGAAAAACTGTTTTTT
CDR3: CASSVGGQRNEKLFF
D: TRBD1
J: TRBJ1-4
V: TRBV9
size: few

DNA: TGTGCCAGCACTCTCTCAGGTTTTCGGCAGTACTTC
CDR3: CASTLSGFRQYF
D: .
J: TRBJ2-7
V: TRBV2
size: .

DNA: TGCGCCAGCAAGAATCCAGCGGGAGCGAGGGGGGAGCTGTTTTTT
CDR3: CASKNPAGARGELFF
D: TRBD2
J: TRBJ2-2
V: TRBV5-1
size: .

DNA: TGTGCCAGCAGTTTATCCGCAGTCGGGGAGCTGTTTTTT
CDR3: CASSLSAVGELFF
D: .
J: TRBJ2-2
V: TRBV28
size: .

DNA: TGTGCCAGTGCCCGAGGGGGGGCTCCAGAGACCCAGTACTTC
CDR3: CASARGGAPETQYF
D: .
J: TRBJ2-5
V: TRBV19
size: .

DNA: TGCGCCAGCAGCCCTGGCTGGCCCAACAGGGCAGTCACGACAGATACGCAGTATTTT
CDR3: CASSPGWPNRAVTTDTQYF
D: .
J: TRBJ2-3
V: TRBV5-1
size: .

DNA: TGTGCCTCCTCACCCGGGACAGACACAGATACGCAGTATTTT
CDR3: CASSPGTDTDTQYF
D: TRBD1
J: TRBJ2-3
V: TRBV19
size: once

DNA: TGTGCCAGTAGTCCTTCGGGGGGCACGCGGGAGACCCAGTACTTC
CDR3: CASSPSGGTRETQYF
D: .
J: TRBJ2-5
V: TRBV19
size: .

DNA: TGTGCCAGCAGTGAACAGGGCATTGAGCAGTTCTTC
CDR3: CASSEQGIEQFF
D: .
J: TRBJ2-1
V: TRBV2
size: .

DNA: TGTGCCACCTACGGGACACTCTCTTCGAATCAGCCCCAGCATTTT
CDR3: CATYGTLSSNQPQHF
D: .
J: TRBJ1-5
V: TRBV24-1
size: .

DNA: TGTGCCAGCAGCCTCCAGTACGGGGACACTGAAGCTTTCTTT
CDR3: CASSLQYGDTEAFF
D: .
J: TRBJ1-1
V: TRBV11-2
size: .

DNA: TGTGCCAGCTCACAAAACTCCCCAGATACGCAGTATTTT
CDR3: CASSQNSPDTQYF
D: .
J: TRBJ2-3
V: TRBV18
size: .

DNA: TGTGCCTGGAGTGTACCGGGTATAAGGTCCTACAATGAGCAGTTCTTC
CDR3: CAWSVPGIRSYNEQFF
D: .
J: TRBJ2-1
V: TRBV30
size: .

DNA: TGTGCCAGCAGCTTATTTCTCGATAATTCACCCCTCCACTTT
CDR3: CASSLFLDNSPLHF
D: .
J: TRBJ1-6
V: TRBV7-2
size: .

DNA: TGTGCCAGCAGTGGCTGGGACAGGGGCGAGCAGTACTTC
CDR3: CASSGWDRGEQYF
D: TRBD1
J: TRBJ2-7
V: TRBV6-2/TRBV6-3
size: .

DNA: TGTGCCAGTAGTATATCAGGGTTCACTGAAGCTTTCTTT
CDR3: CASSISGFTEAFF
D: .
J: TRBJ1-1
V: TRBV19
size: few

DNA: TGTGCCACCAGCAGAAGTGGGCAGCATAACTATGGCTACACCTTC
CDR3: CATSRSGQHNYGYTF
D: .
J: TRBJ1-2
V: TRBV15
size: .

DNA: TGTGCCAGCAGCCCAGGACTTGGGGTTGGAGATGAAAAACTGTTTTTT
CDR3: CASSPGLGVGDEKLFF
D: .
J: TRBJ1-4
V: TRBV5-4
size: .

DNA: TGTGCCAGCAGCATAACCGGGACACCCCGCTATGGCTACACCTTC
CDR3: CASSITGTPRYGYTF
D: .
J: TRBJ1-2
V: TRBV7-2
size: few

DNA: TGTGCCAGCAGTGTCCGCCGGGACACGGGCTATGGCTACACCTTC
CDR3: CASSVRRDTGYGYTF
D: .
J: TRBJ1-2
V: TRBV27
size: .

DNA: TGTGCCAGCAGCCAAGCAGGGAATAGCAATCAGCCCCAGCATTTT
CDR3: CASSQAGNSNQPQHF
D: .
J: TRBJ1-5
V: TRBV3-1/TRBV3-2
size: .